This entry describes one TCR beta chain. Its target is not known. The data derive from a study of PD-1 blockade in mismatch repair-deficient tumors. The trim removed 3 bases at V and 7 bases at J, leaving 7 bases unmatched. The CDR3 covers 15 residues. The V gene's germline CDR1 is SGHRS and CDR2 YFSETQ. The data were produced by immunoSEQ multiplex PCR, yet TCRdb's version contains in-frame clones alone and is incomplete. The data show around 30,000 clones, 80% seen once. All patients were mismatch repair deficient, assessed by either PCR or immunohistochemistry. Study-level findings and limits: Tumor-resident clones, often absent from pretreatment blood, expanded after pembrolizumab and then contracted.

The sequence came from an adult with mismatch repair-deficient cancer. The V gene is TRBV5-1, the J gene TRBJ2-2; 9 nucleotides align to TRBD1. Sequences were derived from PBMCs, sampled 6 weeks after starting pembrolizumab. This chain's CDR3 is CASSSAQGADGELFF. The CDR3 coding sequence is TGCGCCAGCAGCTCGGCACAGGGGGCGGACGGGGAGCTGTTTTTT.